This TCR beta chain emerged from a study of CD8+CD57+ T cells in acquired aplastic anemia. The wider study: The mean DNA yield obtained from sorted CD4+ and CD8+ cells came to roughly 3.4 ug.

Genomic DNA templated the TCR beta VDJ and CDR3 profiling. MiXCR, run by TCRdb on the reads, gives a single entry per CDR3 protein. The sample lists under 150,000 distinct CDR3 sequences; 40% were seen once. Germline V CDR1 and CDR2: SNHLY, FYNNEI. Trimming shortened V by 6 bases and J by 8 bases, and 14 bases separated the two germline ends. The CDR3 covers 14 residues. The sequenced patients had an expansion of CD8+CD57+ cells seen by flow cytometry. Patients had received no therapy at the time of blood sampling. The study, taken as a whole, reports: Between patients and controls, 25 to 35 CD8+ CDR3 sequences were found in common.

This clonotype is labeled as medium-sized (0.01 to 0.1%). Its specificity is not known. This TCR derives from a human donor with aplastic anemia. The V gene is TRBV2, the J gene TRBJ1-6; D is uncertain. The sequenced sample consisted of sorted CD4+, CD8+, or CD8+CD57+ T cells (not recorded which) from PBMCs. For the CDR3, the DNA is TGTGCCAGCAGCTACACTCCCGACGATTCACCCCTCCACTTT. It encodes CASSYTPDDSPLHF.